This T cell receptor beta chain comes out of a study of T cells in Graves' hyperthyroidism and ophthalmopathy (dated by TCRdb to the late 2010s). Study-level background: Peripheral blood samples were taken at initial diagnosis, before any treatment was given. To identify distinguishing TCR V-J signatures, a discovery cohort of around 100 patients was used, comprising some 43 with Graves' ophthalmopathy and some 60 with stable Graves' hyperthyroidism. Whether ophthalmopathy could be predicted prospectively was tested in an independent validation cohort made up of approximately 19 hyperthyroidism patients plus 17 patients who later progressed to ophthalmopathy. The 95 to 100 discovery patients were randomly split 7:3 into training and test sets. The study also compared thyroid tissue and blood T-cell repertoires from 5 to 7 Graves' hyperthyroidism patients. Following sampling, methimazole starting at 30 mg daily was given to hyperthyroidism patients, and high-dose intravenous methylprednisolone was given to ophthalmopathy patients. The paper describes TCR Vbeta CDR3 sequencing of 120 to 150 peripheral blood samples, made up of roughly 45 ophthalmopathy patients, some 76 hyperthyroidism patients and about 17 progressor patients. Paper-wide results and their limitations: Sample size was not statistically predetermined, and investigators were not blinded to group allocation. In cross-validation, a model built on a 13 V-J signature told ophthalmopathy apart from stable hyperthyroidism with over 85% sensitivity and roughly 82% specificity, and in testing the same model reached 80%/75%. In validation, the model predicted progression to ophthalmopathy a median of 6.5 months before onset, with about 70% sensitivity and roughly 77% specificity. Blood samples also contained most of the expanded thyroid clonotypes (frequency above 0.001), which suggests that blood repertoires may reflect thyroid immune responses.

Stable Graves' hyperthyroidism was defined as no progression to ophthalmopathy during 18 months of follow-up. Hyperthyroidism patients were newly diagnosed, had a disease duration of under 2 months, and were aged 18 to 65 years. Exclusion was applied to patients with uncontrolled infections, other autoimmune diseases, pregnancy or lactation. Diagnoses relied on clinical symptoms, serum thyroxine and TRAb, thyroid ultrasound and orbital computed tomography. PBMCs were isolated from about 9.2 ml of fresh peripheral blood by Ficoll-Paque density gradient centrifugation. Total RNA was extracted with Trizol reagent, and quality was checked on an Agilent 2100 Bioanalyzer. TCR beta CDR3 regions were amplified from RNA transcripts. A first-round RT-PCR of the TCR CDR3 used the HTBI primer set with the Qiagen OneStep RT-PCR kit. Libraries were constructed in a second round of multiplex PCR, after which size selection and purification were carried out. Paired-end sequencing of the libraries was performed with 100 bp reads on an Illumina HiSeq2000. Processing in the source paper ran as follows. SOAPnuke was used to process the raw data, with reads discarded if the reads contained adapters or uncalled bases, had a mean Phred below 15, or lacked an exact constant-primer or identifier match. COPE v1.2.5 was used to merge high-quality paired reads, and clonotypes were defined as unique nucleotide sequences. MiTCR v1.1 was used to align the clonotypes against IMGT TRBV, TRBD and TRBJ reference segments. Analysis was restricted to V-J combinations with a frequency above 0.0001, which covered 99% to 99.2% of repertoires. A TCS score was defined as the ratio between F50 (clonal expansion) and ExV (chaos), using BLOSUM62-based TCRdist between CDR3 peptides within each V-J. Welch's t-statistics and random forest reduced roughly 540 V-J features to some 14, which were used in a naive Bayes classifier (R e1071). In TCRdb, the public reads were trimmed at Q25 with fastp and aligned with MiXCR, with productive beta chains retained. When rows share a CDR3 protein, they turn into one entry using the most common DNA and genes. TCRdb's processing, not the study's, gives the V and J calls here. The sample profile shows approximately 360,000 distinct CDR3 sequences; around a quarter of them were found once. Of the sample, about 70% is held by the ten largest clones.

According to the germline V gene, CDR1 reads SGHVS and CDR2 reads FNYEAQ. CDR3 length: 17 amino acids, cysteine to phenylalanine. Solely the CDR3 DNA is kept, with 51 bases framed from the first base. V is clipped by 2 bases and J by 3 bases, and the sequence between their germline boundaries is 19 bases long. This clonotype has more than one count but fewer than ten. Its antigen is not yet known. Base quality data are lacking; no much larger clone is found one base away. This sequence uses TRBV7-6 and TRBJ2-5, with the D assignment possibly TRBD1 or TRBD2, given 5 matching bases for each. The sequencing input was blood. The clonotype originates from a man in his fifties or sixties with Graves' hyperthyroidism. The sequenced DNA: TGTGCCAGCAGCTTAACCGGGGCGGGCGGTTTGGAAGAGACCCAGTACTTC. Its coded protein is CASSLTGAGGLEETQYF.